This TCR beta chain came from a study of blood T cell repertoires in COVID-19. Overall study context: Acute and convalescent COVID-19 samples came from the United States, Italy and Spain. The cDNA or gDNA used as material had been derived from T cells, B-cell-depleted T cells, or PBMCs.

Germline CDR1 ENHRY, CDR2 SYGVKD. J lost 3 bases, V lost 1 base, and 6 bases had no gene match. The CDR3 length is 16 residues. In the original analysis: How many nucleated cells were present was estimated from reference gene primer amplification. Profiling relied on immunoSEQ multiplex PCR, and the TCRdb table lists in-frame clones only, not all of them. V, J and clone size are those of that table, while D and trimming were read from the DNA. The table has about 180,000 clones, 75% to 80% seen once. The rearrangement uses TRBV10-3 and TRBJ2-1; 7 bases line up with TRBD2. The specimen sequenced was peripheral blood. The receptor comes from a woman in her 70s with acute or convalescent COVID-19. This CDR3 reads CAISEYGGSNYNEQFF. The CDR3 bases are TGTGCCATCAGTGAGTACGGCGGGAGTAACTACAATGAGCAGTTCTTC.